Listed below are T cell receptor beta chains from one sample, sequenced in a study of shared clonotypes between healthy human individuals. Here immunoSEQ multiplex PCR was the method, and the copy in TCRdb shows in-frame clones only, minus some. The table includes about 700,000 clones, about 74% detected once. The sequencing input was memory CD4+ T cells sorted from blood. The receptors come from a woman in her twenties or thirties in good health. CDR3s include the opening cysteine and the closing phenylalanine or tryptophan. D genes are given only for firm matches. Where a row states a size, it is once, few, many or the class of an expanded clone; other rows omit it.

>.|TRBV18|.|TRBJ1-5
CASSPSVDRNQPQHF
TGTGCCAGCTCACCCTCGGTTGACCGCAATCAGCCCCAGCATTTT
>.|TRBV25-1|.|TRBJ2-1
CASRGKAYNEQFF
TGTGCCAGCAGGGGCAAAGCTTACAATGAGCAGTTCTTC
>.|TRBV6-6|.|TRBJ1-5
CASHAAWDSNQPQHF
TGTGCCAGCCACGCGGCCTGGGATAGCAATCAGCCCCAGCATTTT
>once|TRBV5-1|.|TRBJ2-3
CASSVPQGTTDTQYF
TGCGCCAGCAGCGTCCCACAGGGAACCACAGATACGCAGTATTTT
>.|TRBV7-3|.|TRBJ2-2
CASSLTGQNTGELFF
TGTGCCAGCAGCTTAACTGGTCAAAACACCGGGGAGCTGTTTTTT
>.|TRBV10-2|TRBD2|TRBJ2-5
CASQPGLARETQYF
TGCGCCAGCCAACCTGGACTAGCGCGTGAGACCCAGTACTTC
>.|TRBV5-1|.|TRBJ1-4
CASSLTTGVGEKLFF
TGCGCCAGCAGCTTGACCACAGGCGTGGGGGAAAAACTGTTTTTT
>.|TRBV6-4|.|TRBJ2-5
CASSSTGSQETQYF
TGTGCCAGCAGTTCTACAGGTAGCCAAGAGACCCAGTACTTC
>.|TRBV7-2|.|TRBJ1-4
CASSLARGRGEKLFF
TGTGCCAGCAGCTTAGCGCGGGGTCGGGGTGAAAAACTGTTTTTT
>.|TRBV18|TRBD1|TRBJ1-2
CASSPGQAFYGYTF
TGTGCCAGCTCACCAGGACAGGCCTTCTATGGCTACACCTTC
>.|TRBV19|.|TRBJ1-5
CAASREGLSSNQPQHF
TGTGCCGCCAGTAGGGAGGGACTGAGTAGCAATCAGCCCCAGCATTTT
>.|TRBV6-6|.|TRBJ2-2
CASSLDRTTGELFF
TGTGCCAGCAGCCTCGACAGGACCACCGGGGAGCTGTTTTTT
>.|TRBV28|TRBD2|TRBJ2-3
CASSFLLAGGTDTQYF
TGTGCCAGCAGTTTCCTCCTAGCGGGAGGGACAGATACGCAGTATTTT
>.|TRBV5-1|.|TRBJ2-5
CASGDLYAQTQYF
TGCGCCAGCGGGGACCTTTACGCGCAGACCCAGTACTTC
>few|TRBV10-1|TRBD2|TRBJ2-1
CASSEQREKDEQFF
TGCGCCAGCAGTGAGCAGCGGGAGAAGGATGAGCAGTTCTTC
>.|TRBV19|.|TRBJ2-2
CASSWESITGELFF
TGTGCCAGTAGCTGGGAGTCGATAACCGGGGAGCTGTTTTTT
>.|TRBV4-1|TRBD2|TRBJ2-7
CASSLGTSGSTYEQYF
TGCGCCAGCAGCCTAGGGACTAGCGGGAGTACGTACGAGCAGTACTTC
>.|TRBV10-2|.|TRBJ2-7
CASIEQGQYYEQYF
TGCGCCAGCATCGAGCAGGGACAATACTACGAGCAGTACTTC
>.|TRBV6-1|.|TRBJ2-7
CASSTEGIGAYEQYF
TGTGCCAGCAGTACCGAGGGGATTGGGGCCTACGAGCAGTACTTC